Presented here are 18 T cell receptor beta chains from one specimen sequenced in a study of blood T cell repertoires in COVID-19. The method was immunoSEQ multiplex PCR; TCRdb's version includes in-frame clones alone and lacks a portion of them. This sample has over 350,000 clones, with around nine tenths found just once. The specimen sequenced was PBMCs or T cells enriched from blood (not recorded which). The receptors come from a woman aged 18-29 years who had recovered from COVID-19.

The V call is TRBV10-3, the J call TRBJ2-7, with 7 positions matching TRBD1. V gave up 2 bases and J gave up 1 base; unmatched junction bases: 5. In germline, CDR1 is ENHRY, CDR2 SYGVKD. CDR3 length: 15 residues. The CDR3 sequence is CAISEEDRTSYEQYF. CDR3 bases: TGTGCCATCAGTGAGGAGGACAGGACTTCCTACGAGCAGTACTTC.

This sequence joins TRBV29-1 and TRBJ2-2, with 7 bases lining up with TRBD1. Germline CDR1 SQVTM, CDR2 ANQGSEA. There are 15 residues in the CDR3. The V and J ends lost 6 bases and 3 bases, in that order; junction bases with no gene match: 10. The CDR3 here is CSVLGQSGDTGELFF. For the CDR3, the DNA is TGCAGCGTCTTGGGACAGTCAGGGGACACCGGGGAGCTGTTTTTT.

The V gene is TRBV28, the J gene TRBJ1-2, with TRBD1 matching over 8 bases. V was clipped by 5 bases and J by 7 bases; unmatched bases: 3. The germline gives CDR1 MDHEN, CDR2 SYDVKM. This CDR3 spans 12 amino acids. CDR3 sequence reads: CASSQDRVGYTF. The CDR3 region has the DNA TGTGCCAGCAGTCAGGACAGGGTTGGCTACACCTTC.

This rearrangement joins TRBV6-4 to TRBJ2-7, with D maybe TRBD2 (5 bases). CDR1 and CDR2 (germline): MRHNA, SNTAGT. The CDR3 contains 16 residues. Trimming removed 5 bases from V and 3 bases from J, with 20 bases in between. The CDR3 here is CASSSPPKRPLYEQYF. In nucleotides, the CDR3 is TGTGCCAGCAGTTCCCCCCCTAAGCGGCCCCTCTACGAGCAGTACTTC.

The chain's CDR3 is CASSQVRLHNNEQFF. In DNA form, the CDR3 reads TGCGCCAGCAGCCAAGTACGTCTCCACAACAATGAGCAGTTCTTC. This chain uses TRBV4-1 with TRBJ2-1; D gene uncertain. Germline V gene lookup returns CDR1 MGHRA and CDR2 YSYEKL. Trimming took off 1 base at V and 5 bases at J, with 12 bases between the two ends. This CDR3 spans 15 amino acids.

The chain has TRBV28 and TRBJ1-4; possibly TRBD1 for D (6 bases). This CDR3 has 14 residues. Trimming cost V 0 bases and J 10 bases, with 12 bases left between them. Germline values: CDR1 MDHEN, CDR2 SYDVKM. CDR3 residues: CASSLWGGQGKLFF. CDR3 coding DNA: TGTGCCAGCAGTTTATGGGGGGGGCAGGGAAAACTGTTTTTT.

The chain uses TRBV12-3 or TRBV12-4 and TRBJ2-3, with D uncertain. This CDR3 is built from 13 residues. Trimming took 3 bases from V and 6 from J, leaving 10 bases between them. The CDR3, as DNA: TGTGCCAGCAGTTTTTCCACTTCCGATACGCAGTATTTT. This translates into CASSFSTSDTQYF.

This clone appeared once. V and J are TRBV30 and TRBJ2-3; 10 positions match TRBD2. With V trimmed by 7 bases and J by 5 bases, 18 bases remained unmatched. Germline CDR1 is GTSNPN and CDR2 is SVGIG (reference sequence). The CDR3 extends over 17 amino acids. The chain's CDR3 is CASVKEGTSVDLDTQYF. Here the CDR3 DNA reads TGTGCCTCCGTTAAAGAGGGGACTAGCGTCGATTTAGATACGCAGTATTTT.

V usage is TRBV29-1 and J usage is TRBJ2-7, with D perhaps matching TRBD2 (5 bases). The CDR3 extends over 16 amino acids. The germline gives CDR1 SQVTM, CDR2 ANQGSEA. Trimming took off 2 bases at V and 3 bases at J, with 20 bases between the two ends. The CDR3 sequence is CSVERAQDSLHYEQYF. In nucleotides, the CDR3 is TGCAGCGTTGAAAGGGCGCAGGACTCCTTACACTACGAGCAGTACTTC.

This sequence joins TRBV14 and TRBJ2-5; TRBD1 agrees at 8 bases. V was clipped by 3 bases and J by 3 bases; unmatched bases: 15. CDR1 SGHDN and CDR2 FVKESK come from the germline V gene. CDR3 length equals 18 residues. The CDR3 nucleotides read TGTGCCAGCAGCCAGTTCACTACAGGGGGATCTAGGGAAGAGACCCAGTACTTC. The encoded protein is CASSQFTTGGSREETQYF.

As DNA, the CDR3 is TGCGCCAGCAGCCAATATCCCCGGTCTAGCACAGATACGCAGTATTTT. Protein sequence: CASSQYPRSSTDTQYF. The chain uses TRBV4-1 and TRBJ2-3; D not resolved. This CDR3 comprises 16 residues. V lost 2 bases to trimming and J lost 0 bases, with 12 bases between them. Germline V gene lookup returns CDR1 MGHRA and CDR2 YSYEKL.

This CDR3 reads CASLRDKGSNQPQHF. The DNA of the CDR3 is TGTGCCAGCCTCCGGGACAAAGGGAGCAATCAGCCCCAGCATTTT. This sequence joins TRBV6-5 and TRBJ1-5; possible D gene TRBD1, 6 bases. The germline V gene encodes CDR1 MNHEY and CDR2 SVGAGI. The CDR3 loop spans 15 amino acids. Trimming took 8 bases from V and 1 from J, leaving 15 bases between them.

This chain joins TRBV7-6 and TRBJ1-4, with 7 positions matching TRBD1. From germline, CDR1 is SGHVS and CDR2 FNYEAQ. The CDR3 is 15 amino acids. The V gene end was trimmed by 0 bases and the J gene end by 7 bases; junction bases not matched to a gene: 5. As DNA, the CDR3 is TGTGCCAGCAGCTTAGCGAACCAGGGGGTTGAAAAACTGTTTTTT. Translation: CASSLANQGVEKLFF.

V is TRBV27 and J is TRBJ1-2; D is possibly TRBD1 (6 bases). CDR3 length: 16 residues. V dropped 3 bases and J dropped 8 bases, with 22 bases sitting between them. Germline CDR1 MNHEY, CDR2 SMNVEV (reference sequence). CDR3 residues: CASSFGGQPHLAGYTF. The DNA of the CDR3 is TGTGCCAGCAGTTTTGGTGGACAGCCACATCTCGCGGGCTACACCTTC.

The gene calls are TRBV20-1 and TRBJ1-2; D is ambiguous. CDR3 size: 11 residues. CDR1 and CDR2 (germline): DFQATT, SNEGSKA (reference sequence). Trimming took 4 bases from V and 4 from J, leaving 7 bases between them. DNA of the CDR3: TGCAGTGCTACAGACTCCTATGGCTACACCTTC. Amino acids: CSATDSYGYTF.

This clone was observed a handful of times. The rearrangement joins TRBV30 to TRBJ1-2; 7 positions match TRBD1. The CDR3 totals 15 residues. CDR1 and CDR2 from the germline V gene are GTSNPN and SVGIG (reference sequence). V lost 0 bases, J lost 5 bases, and 9 bases stayed unmatched. CDR3 bases: TGTGCCTGGAGTGTGGCGCCAGGGGGAGGATATGGCTACACCTTC. Residues: CAWSVAPGGGYGYTF.

The rearrangement uses TRBV30 and TRBJ2-2, with D possibly TRBD1 on 5 matching bases. Germline assignment: CDR1 GTSNPN and CDR2 SVGIG (reference sequence). CDR3 length: 17 residues. V was trimmed by 0 bases and J by 0 bases, leaving 14 bases between them. The CDR3 sequence: CAWSVEQAAPNTGELFF. CDR3 bases: TGTGCCTGGAGTGTTGAACAGGCAGCCCCGAACACCGGGGAGCTGTTTTTT.

This chain joins TRBV20-1 and TRBJ1-6; D not certain. The length of the CDR3 is 16 residues. Germline V gene sequence: CDR1 DFQATT, CDR2 SNEGSKA (reference sequence). The V end lost 3 bases, the J end lost 0 bases, and 12 bases lay between the germline ends. CDR3 in amino acids: CSASRSSDSYNSPLHF. For the CDR3, the DNA is TGCAGTGCTAGTAGATCCAGCGACTCCTATAATTCACCCCTCCACTTT.